Following are 8 T cell receptor beta chains from one sample sequenced in a study of blood T cells in healthy people across ages. Primers used in a second PCR of roughly 6 to 12 cycles were a sample-barcoded 5' primer and a J-beta primer mix. TCRdb analysed the 5' RACE reads with MiXCR anew, one entry per CDR3 protein. Of about 2 million distinct CDR3 sequences listed, approximately 50% are singletons. Sequenced: blood. These receptors all come from a woman aged 35 to 49 in good health.

V gene TRBV11-2 combines with J gene TRBJ2-5; 8 bases match TRBD2. This CDR3 region has 16 residues. J lost 1 base, V lost 3 bases, and 7 bases had no gene match. Germline V gene sequence: CDR1 SGHAT, CDR2 FQNNGV. In DNA, the CDR3 is TGTGCCAGCAGCTTTGGGTGGAGCGGGGGCCAAGAGACCCAGTACTTC. As protein: CASSFGWSGGQETQYF.

This clonotype was detected only once. The chain combines TRBV2 with TRBJ2-3, with D possibly TRBD1 on 5 matching bases. V dropped 7 bases and J dropped 5 bases, with 16 bases sitting between them. The CDR3 is 14 residues long. Germline V lookup: CDR1 SNHLY, CDR2 FYNNEI. This CDR3 is CASTLGLVLDTQYF. CDR3 bases: TGTGCCAGCACCCTGGGGCTTGTTTTAGATACGCAGTATTTT.

Only a few counts were recorded for this clonotype. This chain links TRBV20-1 with TRBJ2-3; D ambiguous. The CDR3 spans 13 residues. Germline V gene lookup returns CDR1 DFQATT and CDR2 SNEGSKA (reference sequence). The ends were cut back, 7 bases at V and 11 bases at J, with 22 bases in the middle. In DNA form, the CDR3 reads TGCAGTGTTAAAAGCCCCCTCTCCTACGAGCAGTATTTT. Protein product: CSVKSPLSYEQYF.

For this clonotype: Relative to the germline gene, one junction end is altered; a read error may explain this. The CDR3 reads CASSLQGDGFAAQYF. The CDR3 region has the DNA TGTGCTAGCAGCTTACAAGGGGATGGGTTTGCCGCCCAGTACTTC. The rearrangement uses TRBV7-7 and TRBJ2-5, with D possibly being TRBD1 (5 bases). Looked up from germline, CDR1 is SSHAT and CDR2 is FNYEAQ (reference sequence). The CDR3 extends over 15 amino acids.

This clonotype was seen more than once but under ten times. The CDR3 DNA follows: TGTGCCAGCAGCTCGCTTGGGGGACAAACTAGCACAGATACGCAGTATTTT. Translating it yields CASSSLGGQTSTDTQYF. The V call is TRBV7-2, the J call TRBJ2-3; D may be TRBD1 (6 bases). The CDR3 consists of 17 residues. The V and J ends lost 4 bases and 0 bases respectively, with 17 bases between them. CDR1 is SGHTA and CDR2 is FQGNSA in the germline V gene. Filled out from reference TRBV7-2 and TRBJ2-3, the complete variable domain reads GAGVSQSPSNKVTEKGKDVELRCDPISGHTALYWYRQSLGQGLEFLIYFQGNSAPDKSGLPSDRFSAERTGGSVSTLTIQRTQQEDSAVYLCASSSLGGQTSTDTQYFGPGTRLTVL.

V usage is TRBV29-1 and J usage is TRBJ1-4; 7 nucleotides match TRBD1. From germline, CDR1 is SQVTM and CDR2 ANQGSEA. V gave up 5 bases and J gave up 7 bases; unmatched junction bases: 1. There are 11 residues in the CDR3. In DNA form, the CDR3 reads TGCAGCGTTAACAGGGGTGAAAAACTGTTTTTT. Protein: CSVNRGEKLFF. Together with reference TRBV29-1 and TRBJ1-4, the CDR3 gives the full variable domain: SAVISQKPSRDICQRGTSLTIQCQVDSQVTMMFWYRQQPGQSLTLIATANQGSEATYESGFVIDKFPISRPNLTFSTLTVSNMSPEDSSIYLCSVNRGEKLFFGSGTQLSVL.

The CDR3: CASSGQGRTEAFF. The CDR3 DNA reads TGTGCCAGCAGTGGACAGGGACGTACTGAAGCTTTCTTT. The V call is TRBV12-3 or TRBV12-4, the J call TRBJ1-1, with TRBD1 matching over 8 bases. The length of the CDR3 is 13 residues. The junction had 4 bases not matched to a gene; V was cut back by 5 bases and J by 5 bases.

This clonotype was detected only a few times. This chain joins TRBV20-1 and TRBJ2-5; a possible D gene is TRBD1 (6 bases). Between the trimmed V and J ends, which lost 5 bases and 5 bases, there was a span of 12 bases. CDR3 length: 12 amino acids. In germline, CDR1 is DFQATT, CDR2 SNEGSKA (reference sequence). The CDR3 DNA is TGCAGTGCTGACACAGGGACGGAGACCCAGTACTTC. Its protein product is CSADTGTETQYF.